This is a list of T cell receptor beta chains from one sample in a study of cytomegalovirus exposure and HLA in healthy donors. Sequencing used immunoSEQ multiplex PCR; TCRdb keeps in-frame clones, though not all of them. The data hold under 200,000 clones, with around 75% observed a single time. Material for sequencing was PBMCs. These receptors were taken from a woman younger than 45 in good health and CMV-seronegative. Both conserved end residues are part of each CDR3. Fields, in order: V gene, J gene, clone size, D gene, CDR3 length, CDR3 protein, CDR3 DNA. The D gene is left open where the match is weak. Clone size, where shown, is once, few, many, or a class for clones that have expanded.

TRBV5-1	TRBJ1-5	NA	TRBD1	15	CASSLDGQGNQPQHF	TGCGCCAGCAGCTTGGATGGACAGGGGAATCAGCCCCAGCATTTT
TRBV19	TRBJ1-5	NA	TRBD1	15	CASSMRDRGNQPQHF	TGTGCCAGTAGTATGAGGGACAGAGGCAATCAGCCCCAGCATTTT
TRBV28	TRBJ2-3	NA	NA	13	CASRNSPARTQYF	TGTGCCAGCAGAAACTCCCCCGCCCGGACGCAGTATTTT
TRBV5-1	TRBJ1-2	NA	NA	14	CASSLRLDSRGYTF	TGCGCCAGCAGCTTGCGATTGGACAGCCGAGGCTACACCTTC
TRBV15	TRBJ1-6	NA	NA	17	CATSRGGRRSYNSPLHF	TGTGCCACCAGCAGAGGGGGGAGGCGCTCCTATAATTCACCCCTCCACTTT
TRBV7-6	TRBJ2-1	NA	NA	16	CASSLEPGSSYNEQFF	TGTGCCAGCAGCTTAGAACCCGGGAGCTCCTACAATGAGCAGTTCTTC
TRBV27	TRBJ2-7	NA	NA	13	CASSFAGSYEQYF	TGTGCCAGCAGTTTCGCAGGTTCATACGAGCAGTACTTC
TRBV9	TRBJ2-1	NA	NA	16	CASSVQGEVIDNEQFF	TGTGCCAGCAGCGTTCAGGGGGAGGTAATTGACAATGAGCAGTTCTTC
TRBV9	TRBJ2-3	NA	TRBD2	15	CASTKTSGGQDTQYF	TGTGCCAGCACCAAGACTAGCGGGGGGCAAGATACGCAGTATTTT
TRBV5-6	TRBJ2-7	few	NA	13	CASSFLDTYEQYF	TGTGCCAGCAGCTTTTTAGACACGTACGAGCAGTACTTC
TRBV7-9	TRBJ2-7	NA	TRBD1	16	CSSSPRDRGQKYEQYF	TGTTCCAGCAGCCCCCGGGACAGGGGGCAGAAATACGAGCAGTACTTC
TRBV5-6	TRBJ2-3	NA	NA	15	CASSLFERSTDTQYF	TGTGCCAGCAGCTTGTTCGAGCGGAGCACAGATACGCAGTATTTT
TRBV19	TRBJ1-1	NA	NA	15	CASSIHRAMNTEAFF	TGTGCCAGTAGTATCCACAGGGCTATGAACACTGAAGCTTTCTTT
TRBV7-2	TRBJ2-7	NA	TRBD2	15	CASSLTGLAGEGQYF	TGTGCCAGCAGCTTAACGGGACTAGCGGGAGAAGGGCAGTACTTC
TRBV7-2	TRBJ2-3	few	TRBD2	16	CASSSRAGESTDTQYF	TGTGCCAGCAGCTCGAGAGCGGGGGAATCCACAGATACGCAGTATTTT
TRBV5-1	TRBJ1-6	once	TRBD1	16	CASSFSAQGTNSPLHF	TGCGCCAGCAGTTTCTCAGCACAGGGGACTAATTCACCCCTCCACTTT
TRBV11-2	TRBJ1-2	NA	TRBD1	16	CASSLTPSTGNYGYTF	TGTGCCAGCAGCTTAACCCCATCGACAGGGAACTATGGCTACACCTTC
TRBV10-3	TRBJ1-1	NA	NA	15	CAISEQANMNTEAFF	TGTGCCATCAGTGAACAGGCGAACATGAACACTGAAGCTTTCTTT
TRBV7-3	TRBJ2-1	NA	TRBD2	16	CASQRVGTSGIGEQFF	TGTGCCAGCCAGCGGGTAGGGACTAGCGGGATCGGTGAGCAGTTCTTC
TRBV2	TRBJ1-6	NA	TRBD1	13	CASSGQGASPLHF	TGTGCCAGCAGCGGACAGGGGGCATCACCCCTCCACTTT
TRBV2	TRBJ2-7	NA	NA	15	CASSGRTREPYEQYF	TGTGCCAGCAGTGGGAGGACCCGAGAACCCTACGAGCAGTACTTC
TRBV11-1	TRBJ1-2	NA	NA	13	CASSLTGEYGYTF	TGTGCCAGCAGTTTGACAGGCGAGTATGGCTACACCTTC
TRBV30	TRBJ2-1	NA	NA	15	CAWTGVPSSYNEQFF	TGTGCCTGGACCGGGGTTCCAAGCTCCTACAATGAGCAGTTCTTC
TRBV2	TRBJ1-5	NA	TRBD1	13	CASSPTGGRPQHF	TGTGCCAGCAGCCCCACAGGGGGCAGGCCCCAGCATTTT
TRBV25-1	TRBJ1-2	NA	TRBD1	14	CASKATDRYYGYTF	TGTGCCAGCAAAGCCACGGACAGGTACTATGGCTACACCTTC
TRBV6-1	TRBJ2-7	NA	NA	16	CASSDPDRGGSYEQYF	TGTGCCAGCAGTGACCCTGACAGGGGAGGGTCCTACGAGCAGTACTTC
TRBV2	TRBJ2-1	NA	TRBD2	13	CASRGLVHNEQFF	TGTGCCAGCAGGGGACTAGTTCACAATGAGCAGTTCTTC
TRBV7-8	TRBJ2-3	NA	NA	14	CASSRRGSTDTQYF	TGTGCCAGCAGCCGGCGCGGGAGCACAGATACGCAGTATTTT
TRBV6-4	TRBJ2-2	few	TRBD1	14	CASSDGQGTGELFF	TGTGCCAGCAGTGACGGACAGGGGACCGGGGAGCTGTTTTTT
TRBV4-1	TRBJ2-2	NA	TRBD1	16	CASSQDRDRVVGELFF	TGCGCCAGCAGCCAAGATAGGGACAGGGTGGTCGGGGAGCTGTTTTTT
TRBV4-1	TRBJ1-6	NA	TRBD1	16	CASSQEAGTVGSPLHF	TGCGCCAGCAGCCAAGAGGCCGGGACAGTGGGTTCACCCCTCCACTTT
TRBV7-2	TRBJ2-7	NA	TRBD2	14	CASRLSGSLDEQYF	TGTGCCAGCAGACTTAGCGGGAGTTTGGACGAGCAGTACTTC
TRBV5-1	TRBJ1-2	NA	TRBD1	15	CASSQNRGANYGYTF	TGCGCCAGCAGCCAGAACAGGGGAGCCAACTATGGCTACACCTTC
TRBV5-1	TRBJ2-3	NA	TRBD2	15	CASSLWLAGGDTQYF	TGCGCCAGCAGCTTGTGGCTAGCGGGGGGTGATACGCAGTATTTT
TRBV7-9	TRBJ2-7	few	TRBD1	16	CASSPKLGQGADEQYF	TGTGCCAGCAGCCCGAAACTCGGACAGGGGGCCGACGAGCAGTACTTC
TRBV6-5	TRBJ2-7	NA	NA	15	CASSYSSGTAYEQYF	TGTGCCAGCAGTTACTCTTCGGGTACGGCCTACGAGCAGTACTTC
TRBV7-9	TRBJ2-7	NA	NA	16	CASSSSEGGRIHEQYF	TGTGCCAGCAGCTCCTCCGAAGGGGGACGGATCCACGAGCAGTACTTC
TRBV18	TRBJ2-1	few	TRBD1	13	CASSPPGQTEQFF	TGTGCCAGCTCACCACCGGGACAGACCGAGCAGTTCTTC
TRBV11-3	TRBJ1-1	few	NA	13	CASSLERNTEAFF	TGTGCCAGCAGCTTAGAGCGGAACACTGAAGCTTTCTTT
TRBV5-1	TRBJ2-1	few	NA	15	CASSITGPHYNEQFF	TGCGCCAGCAGCATAACAGGGCCCCACTACAATGAGCAGTTCTTC
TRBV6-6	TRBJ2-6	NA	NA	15	CASSYSLSGANVLTF	TGTGCCAGCAGTTACTCGTTATCTGGGGCCAACGTCCTGACTTTC
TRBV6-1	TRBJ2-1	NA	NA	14	CASSPLAAGREQFF	TGTGCCAGCAGCCCACTGGCCGCGGGTCGTGAGCAGTTCTTC